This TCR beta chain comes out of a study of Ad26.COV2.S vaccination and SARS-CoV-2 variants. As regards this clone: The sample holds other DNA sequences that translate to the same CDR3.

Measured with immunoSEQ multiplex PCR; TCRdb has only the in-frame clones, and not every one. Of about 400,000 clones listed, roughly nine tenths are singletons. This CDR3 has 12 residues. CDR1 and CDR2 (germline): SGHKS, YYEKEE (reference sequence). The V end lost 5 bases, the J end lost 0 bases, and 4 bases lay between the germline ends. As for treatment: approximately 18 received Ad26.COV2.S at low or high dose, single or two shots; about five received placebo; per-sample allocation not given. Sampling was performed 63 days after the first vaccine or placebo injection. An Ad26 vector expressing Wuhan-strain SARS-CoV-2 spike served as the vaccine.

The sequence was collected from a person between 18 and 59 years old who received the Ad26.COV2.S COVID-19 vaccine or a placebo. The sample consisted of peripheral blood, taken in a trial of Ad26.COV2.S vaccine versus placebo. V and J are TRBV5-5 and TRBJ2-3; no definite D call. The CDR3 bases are TGTGCCAGCAGGAGGAGCACAGATACGCAGTATTTT. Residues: CASRRSTDTQYF.